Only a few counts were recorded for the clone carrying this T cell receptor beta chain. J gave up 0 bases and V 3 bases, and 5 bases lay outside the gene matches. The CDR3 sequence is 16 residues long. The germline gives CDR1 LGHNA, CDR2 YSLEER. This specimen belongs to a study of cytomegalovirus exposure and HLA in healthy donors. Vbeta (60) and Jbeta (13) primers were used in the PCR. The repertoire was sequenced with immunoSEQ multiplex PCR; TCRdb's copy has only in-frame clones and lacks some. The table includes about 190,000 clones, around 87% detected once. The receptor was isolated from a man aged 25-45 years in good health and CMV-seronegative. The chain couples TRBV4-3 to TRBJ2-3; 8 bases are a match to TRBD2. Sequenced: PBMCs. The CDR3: CASSQGAGASTDTQYF. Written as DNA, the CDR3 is TGCGCCAGCAGCCAGGGAGCGGGGGCCAGCACAGATACGCAGTATTTT.